The present TCR beta chain was sequenced within a study of T cells after yellow fever vaccination. Study-level background: Preparing low-cell-number fractions relied on SMART-Seq v4 Ultra Low Input. Study-level results: Peak timing came faster in the weaker secondary response, day 5 versus 15.

It was through 5'RACE template switching that TCR cDNA was made, with a universal primer site and UMIs added. TCRdb processed the 5' RACE reads anew with MiXCR; each CDR3 protein has one entry. Of roughly 150,000 distinct CDR3 sequences listed, just over 6.5% are singletons. This clonotype was seen ten or more times. Its matching antigen is unknown. The TCR sequence derives from a man aged 25-45 years who received the YFV17D yellow fever vaccine. Sequenced material: CD4+ T cells sorted from PBMCs, taken 10 days after the yellow fever booster vaccination.

The CDR3 reads CASSPFYEQYF. The CDR3 nucleotides read TGTGCCAGCAGCCCCTTCTACGAGCAGTACTTC. V usage is TRBV7-2 and J usage is TRBJ2-7, with unresolved D. From germline, CDR1 is SGHTA and CDR2 FQGNSA. This CDR3 is 11 amino acids long. Trimming shortened V by 5 bases and J by 3 bases, and 5 bases separated the two germline ends.